The next 18 T cell receptor beta chains were all read from a single sample in a study of CD8 T cells in Susac syndrome. An input of roughly 0.45 to 1 ug of RNA was subjected to reverse transcription using random hexamers. From the immunoSEQ multiplex PCR reads, TCRdb called clonotypes with MiXCR, one entry per CDR3 protein. This sample yields some 100,000 distinct CDR3 sequences, of which about 93% are seen a single time; 0.11% to 0.15% belongs to the top ten. The sample was CD4+ T cells from PBMCs. Receptor source: a human donor in good health.

J is TRBJ1-2 and V is TRBV18; D might be TRBD1 (6 bases). The CDR3 is 14 residues long. V was cut by 0 bases and J by 8 bases, with 13 bases left in between. Germline CDR1 is KGHSH and CDR2 is LQKENI. CDR3 in DNA: TGTGCCAGCTCACCACCGTTTGGGGGCATCGGCTACACCTTC. Translating gives CASSPPFGGIGYTF.

DNA of the CDR3: TGTGCCAGCAGCCGCACCGTGACAGTCGACAGAAACACCATATATTTT. Residues: CASSRTVTVDRNTIYF. This rearrangement joins TRBV12-3 or TRBV12-4 to TRBJ1-3; D might be TRBD1 (5 bases). Between the trimmed V and J ends, which lost 6 bases and 5 bases, there was a span of 20 bases. This CDR3 spans 16 amino acids.

The chain carries TRBV14 and TRBJ2-7, with D unresolved. CDR3 length equals 12 residues. Germline-derived CDR1 and CDR2 are SGHDN and FVKESK. Trimming left V 1 base short and J 7 bases short, with 8 bases between. The CDR3 loop reads CASSQGPWEQYF. The DNA for the CDR3 is TGTGCCAGCAGCCAAGGCCCTTGGGAGCAGTACTTC. Looking up the rest from reference TRBV14 and TRBJ2-7 gives the full variable domain: EAGVTQFPSHSVIEKGQTVTLRCDPISGHDNLYWYRRVMGKEIKFLLHFVKESKQDESGMPNNRFLAERTGGTYSTLKVQPAELEDSGVYFCASSQGPWEQYFGPGTRLTVT.

The rearrangement links TRBV9 to TRBJ1-1; D not resolved. Germline loops: CDR1 SGDLS, CDR2 YYNGEE. The CDR3 sequence is 13 residues long. With 3 bases removed from V and 1 base from J, the gap between germline ends came to 7 bases. The CDR3 spells CASSGQTNTEAFF. In DNA, the CDR3 is TGTGCCAGCAGCGGCCAGACGAACACTGAAGCTTTCTTT.

This chain uses TRBV6-6 with TRBJ1-2, with TRBD1 matching 8 bases. This CDR3 is 15 amino acids long. The germline gives CDR1 MNHNY, CDR2 SVGAGI (reference sequence). The trim removed 6 bases at V and 6 bases at J, leaving 12 bases unmatched. CDR3 protein: CASRRTGTGPHGYTF. CDR3 coding DNA: TGTGCCAGCAGACGAACCGGGACAGGTCCCCATGGCTACACCTTC.

This sequence joins TRBV6-2 or TRBV6-3 and TRBJ2-7; D is uncertain. This CDR3 comprises 12 residues. V lost 2 bases and J lost 0, with 2 bases in between. Germline CDR1 reads MNHEY; CDR2 reads SVGEGT. For the CDR3, the DNA is TGTGCCAGCAGTTACCCCTCCTACGAGCAGTACTTC. Translated: CASSYPSYEQYF.

The V and J genes are TRBV27 and TRBJ2-4; D not resolved. This CDR3 spans 17 amino acids. V was shortened by 1 base and J by 0 bases, with 13 bases between the two germline ends. Per the germline V gene, CDR1 is MNHEY and CDR2 is SMNVEV (reference sequence). In DNA, the CDR3 is TGTGCCAGCAGTTTATGGGATCCTGGCCGAGCCAAAAACATTCAGTACTTC. Amino acid sequence: CASSLWDPGRAKNIQYF.

This chain connects TRBV20-1 to TRBJ2-7; D is perhaps TRBD1 (5 bases). The CDR3 runs to 13 residues. The germline V gene encodes CDR1 DFQATT and CDR2 SNEGSKA (reference sequence). Deletions cut 5 bases from V and 2 bases from J, with 13 bases between. This chain's CDR3 is CSAFRQGTYEQYF. The CDR3 DNA sequence: TGCAGTGCTTTTCGTCAGGGAACCTACGAGCAGTACTTC.

This chain joins TRBV20-1 and TRBJ2-5; tentatively, D is TRBD2 (5 bases). CDR1 is DFQATT and CDR2 is SNEGSKA in the germline V gene (reference sequence). V gave up 8 bases and J gave up 4 bases, with 14 bases separating them. This CDR3 spans 12 amino acids. This chain's CDR3 is CSTDRRSETQYF. In nucleotides, the CDR3 is TGCAGTACGGACCGGAGGTCAGAGACCCAGTACTTC.

The chain couples TRBV12-5 to TRBJ1-1; no clear D gene. This CDR3 has 12 residues. CDR1 is LGHNT, CDR2 FRNRAP, per germline. The V end was cut by 4 bases, the J end by 5 bases, with 8 bases between. CDR3 amino acids: CASGWQETEAFF. The CDR3 nucleotides read TGTGCTAGTGGTTGGCAAGAGACTGAAGCTTTCTTT.

J is TRBJ2-1 and V is TRBV19; D may be TRBD1 (5 bases). Germline V gene data show CDR1 as LNHDA and CDR2 as SQIVND (reference sequence). The CDR3 extends over 16 amino acids. The V end lost 10 bases, the J end lost 1 base, and 20 bases lay between the germline ends. For the CDR3, the DNA is TGTGCCACCAAGGGGTTCAGTGGAGATTCCTACAATGAGCAGTTCTTC. Its protein is CATKGFSGDSYNEQFF.

This chain links TRBV18 with TRBJ2-2, with 8 bases aligning to TRBD1. Looked up from germline, CDR1 is KGHSH and CDR2 is LQKENI. This CDR3 contains 16 residues. V shed 2 bases and J 2 bases; nucleotides not matched to a gene: 4. CDR3 in DNA: TGTGCCAGCTCACCAGGGACAGGACCAAACACCGGGGAGCTGTTTTTT. This codes for CASSPGTGPNTGELFF.

The chain employs TRBV18 and TRBJ1-3; 7 nucleotides match TRBD1. V was pared by 3 bases and J by 0 bases, with 11 bases of the junction left unmatched. Germline CDR1 reads KGHSH; CDR2 reads LQKENI. This CDR3 comprises 18 residues. CDR3 nucleotides: TGTGCCAGCTCACCCAGCCAGGGGGGCCGGCACTCTGGAAACACCATATATTTT. Its translation is CASSPSQGGRHSGNTIYF.

The count of this clonotype is one. This rearrangement joins TRBV7-2 to TRBJ2-3, with D uncertain. Trimming took off 5 bases at V and 4 bases at J, with 28 bases between the two ends. The CDR3 sequence is 19 residues long. The germline V gene has CDR1 SGHTA and CDR2 FQGNSA. This chain's CDR3 is CASSQDQLRTLPGADTQYF. The CDR3 DNA sequence: TGTGCCAGCAGCCAAGACCAGCTTAGGACCCTCCCGGGTGCAGATACGCAGTATTTT. The full variable domain, with the rest looked up from reference TRBV7-2 and TRBJ2-3, is GAGVSQSPSNKVTEKGKDVELRCDPISGHTALYWYRQSLGQGLEFLIYFQGNSAPDKSGLPSDRFSAERTGGSVSTLTIQRTQQEDSAVYLCASSQDQLRTLPGADTQYFGPGTRLTVL.

This clonotype occurred a few times. This chain joins TRBV30 and TRBJ2-7; TRBD2 matches 9 bases. Unmatched junction bases numbered 5, after V lost 0 bases and J lost 8 bases. The CDR3 runs to 13 residues. In germline, CDR1 is GTSNPN, CDR2 SVGIG (reference sequence). CDR3 region: CAWSVGGRAQQYF. CDR3 bases: TGTGCCTGGAGTGTAGGCGGGAGGGCCCAGCAGTACTTC. Looking up the rest from reference TRBV30 and TRBJ2-7 gives the full variable domain: SQTIHQWPATLVQPVGSPLSLECTVEGTSNPNLYWYRQAAGRGLQLLFYSVGIGQISSEVPQNLSASRPQDRQFILSSKKLLLSDSGFYLCAWSVGGRAQQYFGPGTRLTVT.

The chain combines TRBV10-3 with TRBJ1-3; TRBD1 might be the D (5 bases). The V end was cut by 10 bases, the J end by 0 bases, with 10 bases between. The CDR3 is 13 residues long. The germline V gene encodes CDR1 ENHRY and CDR2 SYGVKD. The CDR3 spells CATGQHSGNTIYF. The CDR3 DNA is TGTGCCACTGGACAACACTCTGGAAACACCATATATTTT.

This chain connects TRBV4-3 to TRBJ2-1, with D possibly TRBD2 on 5 matching bases. The CDR3 totals 17 residues. Trimming removed 3 bases from V and 2 bases from J, with 17 bases in between. Germline V gene lookup returns CDR1 LGHNA and CDR2 YSLEER. For the CDR3, the DNA is TGCGCCAGCAGCCAGGGGAAAGTTACCGGGACCTACAATGAGCAGTTCTTC. It yields the protein CASSQGKVTGTYNEQFF.

This clonotype has just one count. V is TRBV24-1 and J is TRBJ2-1, with 9 bases aligning to TRBD2. This CDR3 is built from 15 residues. After removal of 5 bases from V and 5 bases from J, the junction contained 6 bases not matched to a gene. CDR1 is KGHDR and CDR2 is SFDVKD in the germline V gene. The CDR3 nucleotides are TGTGCCACCAGTGCTCGCGGGAGGGAGAACAATGAGCAGTTCTTC. Its protein is CATSARGRENNEQFF.